This T cell receptor (beta chain) was sequenced during a study of long-term antiretroviral therapy in people with HIV. Assay version v3.0 of immunoSEQ was used, and it was run at survey level. Measured with immunoSEQ multiplex PCR; TCRdb has only the in-frame clones, and not every one. The data show just under 35,000 clones, around 83% seen once. The V gene end was trimmed by 5 bases and the J gene end by 5 bases; junction bases not matched to a gene: 9. CDR3 length: 16 residues. Germline CDR1 and CDR2: LNHDA and SQIVND (reference sequence). This clonotype was sampled from a woman in her thirties with HIV. The chain links TRBV19 to TRBJ1-1; TRBD1 aligns across 12 bases. The input for sequencing was unsorted PBMCs, taken roughly 2.9 years before starting antiretroviral therapy. CDR3 amino acids: CASSHRDRGRGTEAFF. The CDR3 DNA sequence: TGTGCCAGTAGTCACCGGGACAGGGGGCGGGGAACTGAAGCTTTCTTT.